This is a list of T cell receptor beta chains from one sample in a study of memory CD4+ T cells and cytomegalovirus serostatus. Sequenced by immunoSEQ multiplex PCR; TCRdb stores in-frame clones only, minus some. This table has over 45,000 clones, 82% appearing once. What was sequenced was memory CD4+ T cells from blood. The receptors stem from an adult in good health and CMV-seronegative. The CDR3 runs from the conserved cysteine through the conserved F or W. The order of the fields is clone size, V gene, J gene, D gene, CDR3 protein, CDR3 DNA. A D gene is named only where the DNA matches it firmly. The listing skips clone size in some rows; elsewhere it reads once, few, many or a size class.

-	TRBV5-6	TRBJ1-2	-	CASSYGGYYGYTF	TGTGCCAGCAGCTACGGGGGATACTATGGCTACACCTTC
once	TRBV28	TRBJ2-1	-	CASRSPGLSNEQFF	TGTGCCAGCAGGTCCCCCGGGCTATCAAATGAGCAGTTCTTC
-	TRBV11-1	TRBJ2-5	TRBD1	CASSLAATGVQTQYF	TGTGCCAGCAGCTTAGCCGCAACAGGGGTACAGACCCAGTACTTC
-	TRBV11-2	TRBJ2-3	TRBD2	CASSLLAGPTDTQYF	TGTGCCAGCAGCTTACTAGCGGGGCCCACAGATACGCAGTATTTT
-	TRBV6-6	TRBJ1-2	-	CASRRQFGYTF	TGTGCCAGCAGACGACAGTTTGGCTACACCTTC
-	TRBV7-2	TRBJ2-5	TRBD2	CASSKRGGLETQYF	TGTGCCAGCAGCAAGCGGGGGGGCCTTGAGACCCAGTACTTC
-	TRBV6-5	TRBJ2-5	-	CASSYSGAEETQYF	TGTGCCAGCAGTTACTCAGGGGCCGAAGAGACCCAGTACTTC
once	TRBV2	TRBJ1-2	-	CASSESAANPGGYTF	TGTGCCAGCAGTGAAAGCGCGGCCAACCCGGGGGGCTACACCTTC
few	TRBV15	TRBJ1-5	-	CATSRDLTVNQPQHF	TGTGCCACCAGCAGAGATTTGACAGTCAATCAGCCCCAGCATTTT
-	TRBV6-6	TRBJ2-5	TRBD1	CASRPWTGGGGETQYF	TGTGCCAGCAGACCCTGGACAGGGGGCGGCGGTGAGACCCAGTACTTC
-	TRBV19	TRBJ1-1	TRBD1	CASSVRDRGSEAFF	TGTGCCAGTAGTGTCCGGGACAGGGGTTCTGAAGCTTTCTTT
-	TRBV5-4	TRBJ1-2	-	CASSLEMIRGYTF	TGTGCCAGCAGCCTTGAGATGATTCGGGGCTACACCTTC
once	TRBV2	TRBJ2-5	-	CASGSQSSLETQYF	TGTGCCAGCGGGTCCCAGTCGTCGTTGGAGACCCAGTACTTC
-	TRBV9	TRBJ2-3	-	CASSVAPSTDTQYF	TGTGCCAGCAGCGTAGCTCCTAGCACAGATACGCAGTATTTT
-	TRBV6-5	TRBJ2-7	-	CASSYMYEQYF	TGTGCCAGCAGTTACATGTACGAGCAGTACTTC
few	TRBV7-8	TRBJ2-7	TRBD1	CASSQRRQGSYEQYF	TGTGCCAGCAGCCAACGTAGACAGGGTTCCTACGAGCAGTACTTC
few	TRBV29-1	TRBJ1-1	-	CSVRDGGSPEAFF	TGCAGCGTTCGGGACGGTGGGTCCCCTGAAGCTTTCTTT
-	TRBV7-6	TRBJ1-1	-	CASSLARGATEAFF	TGTGCCAGCAGCTTAGCTCGGGGGGCCACTGAAGCTTTCTTT
once	TRBV19	TRBJ1-1	-	CASSTLEEGLYTEAFF	TGTGCCAGTAGTACACTCGAGGAGGGGTTGTACACTGAAGCTTTCTTT
-	TRBV10-3	TRBJ2-3	TRBD2	CAISARGGVTDTQYF	TGTGCCATCAGTGCACGGGGAGGGGTCACAGATACGCAGTATTTT
-	TRBV5-1	TRBJ2-3	-	CASSLGRARTDTQYF	TGCGCCAGCAGCTTGGGCCGGGCGCGCACAGATACGCAGTATTTT
-	TRBV7-2	TRBJ2-7	-	CASSSGGREQYF	TGTGCCAGCAGCTCAGGTGGCCGAGAGCAGTACTTC
-	TRBV5-1	TRBJ1-2	-	CASSLSPEAGYYTF	TGCGCCAGCAGCTTGAGTCCGGAGGCCGGGTACTACACCTTC
once	TRBV27	TRBJ1-1	-	CASSSQGIRFAEAFF	TGTGCCAGCAGTTCCCAGGGTATTAGATTCGCTGAAGCTTTCTTT
-	TRBV4-3	TRBJ1-3	-	CASSLFRGADGNTIYF	TGCGCCAGCAGCCTTTTCCGGGGGGCGGATGGAAACACCATATATTTT
few	TRBV30	TRBJ1-1	-	CAWIKVRGALSTEAFF	TGTGCCTGGATCAAGGTTCGGGGGGCGCTTAGCACTGAAGCTTTCTTT
-	TRBV28	TRBJ2-7	TRBD2	CASGSGTSLREQYF	TGTGCCAGCGGGTCCGGGACTAGCTTACGCGAGCAGTACTTC
few	TRBV5-1	TRBJ2-7	-	CASSLLEGPSGEQYF	TGCGCCAGCAGCTTGTTAGAGGGGCCCTCCGGGGAGCAGTACTTC
-	TRBV11-1	TRBJ1-2	-	CASSSRRTNYGYTF	TGTGCCAGCAGCTCGAGGAGGACAAACTATGGCTACACCTTC
few	TRBV29-1	TRBJ1-1	TRBD1	CSVLGAGGTEAFF	TGCAGCGTCCTGGGAGCAGGGGGCACTGAAGCTTTCTTT
-	TRBV4-2	TRBJ2-2	-	CASSQAGGGAQNTGELFF	TGTGCCAGCAGCCAAGCAGGGGGAGGGGCCCAGAACACCGGGGAGCTGTTTTTT
-	TRBV27	TRBJ1-6	-	CASSLKRSGNSPLHF	TGTGCCAGCAGTTTAAAGCGCAGTGGCAATTCACCCCTCCACTTT
-	TRBV7-2	TRBJ2-7	TRBD2	CASSLGVAGGPVPYEQYF	TGTGCCAGCAGCCTTGGGGTAGCGGGGGGGCCTGTACCCTACGAGCAGTACTTC
-	TRBV6-6	TRBJ1-1	-	CASSPWRAEAFF	TGTGCCAGCAGTCCTTGGAGGGCTGAAGCTTTCTTT
once	TRBV6-1	TRBJ1-2	-	CASSESGSYGYTF	TGTGCCAGCAGTGAAAGTGGAAGCTATGGCTACACCTTC
-	TRBV30	TRBJ1-1	-	CAWSVKYTEAFF	TGTGCCTGGAGTGTAAAGTACACTGAAGCTTTCTTT
-	TRBV5-4	TRBJ1-1	TRBD1	CASSATGGVNTEAFF	TGTGCCAGCAGCGCTACAGGGGGCGTTAACACTGAAGCTTTCTTT
-	TRBV7-3	TRBJ2-1	-	CASSYRQGGTNEQFF	TGTGCCAGCAGCTACCGACAGGGAGGGACCAATGAGCAGTTCTTC
-	TRBV5-6	TRBJ1-4	-	CASSLPGPGEKLFF	TGTGCCAGCAGCCTTCCGGGACCCGGAGAAAAACTGTTTTTT
-	TRBV30	TRBJ1-1	-	CAWKAGPSNTEAFF	TGTGCCTGGAAGGCCGGACCTTCGAACACTGAAGCTTTCTTT
-	TRBV4-1	TRBJ1-1	-	CASSQLDTDTEAFF	TGCGCCAGCAGCCAATTAGATACGGACACTGAAGCTTTCTTT
-	TRBV4-1	TRBJ1-2	TRBD1	CASSPGQGILYGYTF	TGCGCCAGCAGCCCAGGACAGGGCATTCTCTATGGCTACACCTTC
-	TRBV7-9	TRBJ1-1	TRBD1	CASTLTGGANTEAFF	TGTGCCAGCACCTTGACAGGGGGCGCGAACACTGAAGCTTTCTTT
-	TRBV7-9	TRBJ1-1	-	CASSLSGQNTEAFF	TGTGCCAGCAGCCTGAGCGGGCAGAACACTGAAGCTTTCTTT
-	TRBV11-2	TRBJ1-1	-	CASSPEGVRIEAFF	TGTGCCAGCAGCCCAGAAGGGGTAAGGATTGAAGCTTTCTTT
few	TRBV19	TRBJ2-4	TRBD1	CASSIKGARDIQYF	TGTGCCAGTAGTATTAAGGGGGCCCGGGACATTCAGTACTTC
-	TRBV6-7	TRBJ2-2	-	CASSYGTGPGELFF	TGTGCCAGCAGTTACGGGACCGGCCCCGGGGAGCTGTTTTTT
-	TRBV19	TRBJ1-4	-	CASRDPTNEKLFF	TGTGCCAGTCGGGACCCAACTAATGAAAAACTGTTTTTT
-	TRBV9	TRBJ1-2	TRBD1	CASSLGDRGNYGYTF	TGTGCCAGCAGCCTGGGGGACAGGGGTAACTATGGCTACACCTTC